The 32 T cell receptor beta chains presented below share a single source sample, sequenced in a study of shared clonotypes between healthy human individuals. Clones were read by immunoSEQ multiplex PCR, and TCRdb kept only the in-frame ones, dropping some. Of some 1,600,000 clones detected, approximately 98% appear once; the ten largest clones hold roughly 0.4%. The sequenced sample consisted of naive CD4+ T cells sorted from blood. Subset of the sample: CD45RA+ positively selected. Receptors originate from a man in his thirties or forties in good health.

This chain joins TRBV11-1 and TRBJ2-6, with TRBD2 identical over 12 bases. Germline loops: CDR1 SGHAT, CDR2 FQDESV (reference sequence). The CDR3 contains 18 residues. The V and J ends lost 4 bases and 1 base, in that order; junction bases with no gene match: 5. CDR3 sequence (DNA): TGTGCCAGCAGCTCCCTAGCGGGAGGGGCTTCTGGGGCCAACGTCCTGACTTTC. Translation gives CASSSLAGGASGANVLTF.

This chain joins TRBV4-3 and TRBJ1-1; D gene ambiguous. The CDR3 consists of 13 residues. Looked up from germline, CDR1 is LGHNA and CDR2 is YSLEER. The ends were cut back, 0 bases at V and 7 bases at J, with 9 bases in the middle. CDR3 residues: CASSQDPWFEAFF. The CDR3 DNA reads TGCGCCAGCAGCCAAGATCCCTGGTTTGAAGCTTTCTTT.

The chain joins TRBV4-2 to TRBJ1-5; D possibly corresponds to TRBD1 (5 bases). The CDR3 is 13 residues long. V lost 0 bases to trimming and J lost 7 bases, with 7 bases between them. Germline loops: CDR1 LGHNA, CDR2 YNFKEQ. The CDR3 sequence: CASSQDRGQPQHF. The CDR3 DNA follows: TGTGCCAGCAGCCAAGATAGGGGACAGCCCCAGCATTTT.

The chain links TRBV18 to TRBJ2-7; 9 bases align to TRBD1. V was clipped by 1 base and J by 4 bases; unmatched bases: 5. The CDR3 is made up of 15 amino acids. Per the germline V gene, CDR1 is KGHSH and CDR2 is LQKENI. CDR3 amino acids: CASSPLGTGPYEQYF. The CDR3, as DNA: TGTGCCAGCTCACCACTCGGGACAGGGCCTTACGAGCAGTACTTC.

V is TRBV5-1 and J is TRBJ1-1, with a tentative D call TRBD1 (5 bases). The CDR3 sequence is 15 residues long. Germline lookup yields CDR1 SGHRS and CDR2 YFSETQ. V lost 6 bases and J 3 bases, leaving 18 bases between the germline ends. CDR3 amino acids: CASTPGGGGYTEAFF. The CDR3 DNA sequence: TGCGCCAGCACCCCCGGGGGGGGTGGGTACACTGAAGCTTTCTTT.

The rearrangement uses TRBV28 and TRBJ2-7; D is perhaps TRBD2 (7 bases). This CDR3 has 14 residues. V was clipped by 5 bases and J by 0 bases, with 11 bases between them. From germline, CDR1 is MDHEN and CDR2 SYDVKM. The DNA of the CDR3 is TGTGCCAGCAGTAAGGGGGGGTTCTCCTACGAGCAGTACTTC. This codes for CASSKGGFSYEQYF. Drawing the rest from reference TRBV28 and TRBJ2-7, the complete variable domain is DVKVTQSSRYLVKRTGEKVFLECVQDMDHENMFWYRQDPGLGLRLIYFSYDVKMKEKGDIPEGYSVSREKKERFSLILESASTNQTSMYLCASSKGGFSYEQYFGPGTRLTVT.

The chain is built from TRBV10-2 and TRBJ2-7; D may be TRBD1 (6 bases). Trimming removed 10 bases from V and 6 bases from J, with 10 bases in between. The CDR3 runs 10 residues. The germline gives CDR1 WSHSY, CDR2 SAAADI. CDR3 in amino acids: CATSDSEQYF. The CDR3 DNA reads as TGCGCCACTTCGGACAGCGAGCAGTACTTC.

CDR3 residues: CASSLGAGRKNIQYF. As DNA, the CDR3 is TGTGCCAGCAGTTTAGGGGCAGGGAGGAAAAACATTCAGTACTTC. This rearrangement joins TRBV27 to TRBJ2-4, with a possible D match to TRBD2 (6 bases). Per germline, CDR1 MNHEY and CDR2 SMNVEV (reference sequence). CDR3 length: 15 residues. V was cut by 2 bases and J by 4 bases, with 12 bases left in between.

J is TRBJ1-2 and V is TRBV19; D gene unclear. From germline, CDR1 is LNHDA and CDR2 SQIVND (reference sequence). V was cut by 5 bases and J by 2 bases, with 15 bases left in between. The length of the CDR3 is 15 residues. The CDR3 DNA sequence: TGTGCCAGTAGTCCGCCCTGGGCCACCAACTATGGCTACACCTTC. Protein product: CASSPPWATNYGYTF.

The CDR3 spells CASLAGGKETQYF. CDR3 DNA sequence: TGTGCCAGCTTAGCGGGGGGAAAAGAGACCCAGTACTTC. This chain links TRBV2 with TRBJ2-5; 10 bases fit TRBD2. This CDR3 has 13 residues. J lost 3 bases, V lost 8 bases, and 3 bases had no gene match. Germline V gives CDR1 SNHLY, CDR2 FYNNEI.

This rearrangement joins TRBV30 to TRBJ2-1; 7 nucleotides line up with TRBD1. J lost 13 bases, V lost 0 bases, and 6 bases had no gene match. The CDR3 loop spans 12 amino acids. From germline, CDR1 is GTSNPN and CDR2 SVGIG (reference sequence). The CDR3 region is CAWSVGGPGQFF. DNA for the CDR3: TGTGCCTGGAGTGTAGGGGGCCCAGGCCAGTTCTTC.

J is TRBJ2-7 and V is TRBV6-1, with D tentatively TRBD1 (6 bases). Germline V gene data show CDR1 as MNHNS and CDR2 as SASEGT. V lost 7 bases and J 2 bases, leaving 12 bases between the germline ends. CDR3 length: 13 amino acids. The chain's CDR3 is CASKQGSAYEQYF. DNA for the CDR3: TGTGCCAGCAAACAGGGTTCGGCCTACGAGCAGTACTTC.

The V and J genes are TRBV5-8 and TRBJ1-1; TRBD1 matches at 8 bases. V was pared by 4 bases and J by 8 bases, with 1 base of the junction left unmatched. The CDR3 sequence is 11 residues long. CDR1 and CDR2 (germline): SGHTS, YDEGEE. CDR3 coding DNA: TGTGCCAGCAGCAGACAGGGGGAAGCTTTCTTT. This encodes CASSRQGEAFF.

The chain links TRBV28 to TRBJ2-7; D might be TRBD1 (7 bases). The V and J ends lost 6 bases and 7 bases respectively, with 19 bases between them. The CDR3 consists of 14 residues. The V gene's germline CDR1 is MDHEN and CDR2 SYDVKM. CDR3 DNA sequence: TGTGCCAGCAGCTCTATAGGGCCAGGGGGGGAGCAGTACTTC. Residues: CASSSIGPGGEQYF.

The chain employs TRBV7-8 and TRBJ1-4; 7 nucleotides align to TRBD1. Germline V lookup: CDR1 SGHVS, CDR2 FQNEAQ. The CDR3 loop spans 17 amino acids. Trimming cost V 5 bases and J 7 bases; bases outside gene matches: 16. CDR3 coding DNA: TGTGCCAGCAGCCCCATTGGGGACCGGACAGGAGGTGAAAAACTGTTTTTT. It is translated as CASSPIGDRTGGEKLFF.

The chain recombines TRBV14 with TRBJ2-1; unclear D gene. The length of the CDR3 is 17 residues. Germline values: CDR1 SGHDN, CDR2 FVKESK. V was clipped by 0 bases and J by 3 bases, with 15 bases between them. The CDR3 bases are TGTGCCAGCAGCCAAGATCGCCGGAGCCAACACTACAATGAGCAGTTCTTC. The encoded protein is CASSQDRRSQHYNEQFF.

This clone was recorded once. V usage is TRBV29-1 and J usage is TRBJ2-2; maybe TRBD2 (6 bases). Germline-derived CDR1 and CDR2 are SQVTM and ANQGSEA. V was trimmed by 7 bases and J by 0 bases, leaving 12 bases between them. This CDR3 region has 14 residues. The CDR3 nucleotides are TGCAGCGCGGGAGCGGGCGCGAACACCGGGGAGCTGTTTTTT. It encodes CSAGAGANTGELFF.

CDR3 residues: CATSRGVRDPYEQYF. The CDR3 DNA follows: TGTGCCACCAGCAGAGGAGTAAGGGACCCCTACGAGCAGTACTTC. This sequence joins TRBV15 and TRBJ2-7, with D perhaps matching TRBD1 or TRBD2 (5 bases each). Trimming cost V 1 base and J 2 bases, with 12 bases left between them. The CDR3 runs 15 residues. Germline V gene sequence: CDR1 LNHNV, CDR2 YYDKDF (reference sequence).

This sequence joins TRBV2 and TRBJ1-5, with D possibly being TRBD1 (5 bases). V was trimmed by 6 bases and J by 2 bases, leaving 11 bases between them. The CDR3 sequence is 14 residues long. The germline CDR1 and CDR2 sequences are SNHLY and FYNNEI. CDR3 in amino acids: CASRRGRGNQPQHF. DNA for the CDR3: TGTGCCAGCAGGAGGGGAAGGGGCAATCAGCCCCAGCATTTT.

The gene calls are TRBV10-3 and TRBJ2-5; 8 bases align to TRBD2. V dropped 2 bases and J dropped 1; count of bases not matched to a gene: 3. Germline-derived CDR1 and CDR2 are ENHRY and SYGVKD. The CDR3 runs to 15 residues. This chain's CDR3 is CAISESREGQETQYF. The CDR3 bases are TGTGCCATCAGTGAGAGTCGGGAGGGCCAAGAGACCCAGTACTTC.

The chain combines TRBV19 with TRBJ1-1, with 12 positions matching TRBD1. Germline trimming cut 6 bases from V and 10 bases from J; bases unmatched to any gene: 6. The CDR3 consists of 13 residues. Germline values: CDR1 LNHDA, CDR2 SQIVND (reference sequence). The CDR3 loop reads CASSPGQGARAFF. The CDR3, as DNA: TGTGCCAGTAGCCCGGGACAGGGGGCGCGAGCTTTCTTT.

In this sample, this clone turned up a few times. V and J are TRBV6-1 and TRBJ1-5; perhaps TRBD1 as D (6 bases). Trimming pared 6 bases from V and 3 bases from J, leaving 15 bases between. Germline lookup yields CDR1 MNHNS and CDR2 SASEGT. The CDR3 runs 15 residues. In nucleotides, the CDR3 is TGTGCCAGCAGGCAAATACAGGGTACCAATCAGCCCCAGCATTTT. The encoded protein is CASRQIQGTNQPQHF.

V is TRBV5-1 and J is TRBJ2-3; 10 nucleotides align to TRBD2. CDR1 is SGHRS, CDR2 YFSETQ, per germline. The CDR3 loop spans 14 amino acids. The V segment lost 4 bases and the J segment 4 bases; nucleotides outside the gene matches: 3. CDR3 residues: CASSGTSDSDTQYF. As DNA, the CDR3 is TGCGCCAGCAGCGGGACTAGCGATTCAGATACGCAGTATTTT.

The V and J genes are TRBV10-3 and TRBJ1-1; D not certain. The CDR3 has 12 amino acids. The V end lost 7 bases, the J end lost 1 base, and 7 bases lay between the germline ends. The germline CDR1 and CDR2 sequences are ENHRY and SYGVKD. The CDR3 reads CAIKRQNTEAFF. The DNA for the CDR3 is TGTGCCATCAAGAGACAGAACACTGAAGCTTTCTTT.

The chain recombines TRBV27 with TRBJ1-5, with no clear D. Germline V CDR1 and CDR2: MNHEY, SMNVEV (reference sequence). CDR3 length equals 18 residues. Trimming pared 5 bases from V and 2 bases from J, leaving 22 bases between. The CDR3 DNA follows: TGTGCCAGCAGTCCGGGCCAGATGGGCCCAAAAGGCAATCAGCCCCAGCATTTT. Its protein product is CASSPGQMGPKGNQPQHF.

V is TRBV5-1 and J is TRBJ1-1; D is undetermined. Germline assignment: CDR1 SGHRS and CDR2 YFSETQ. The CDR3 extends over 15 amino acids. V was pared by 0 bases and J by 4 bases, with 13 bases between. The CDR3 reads CASSLAGTRGTEAFF. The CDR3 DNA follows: TGCGCCAGCAGCTTGGCTGGCACAAGAGGCACTGAAGCTTTCTTT.

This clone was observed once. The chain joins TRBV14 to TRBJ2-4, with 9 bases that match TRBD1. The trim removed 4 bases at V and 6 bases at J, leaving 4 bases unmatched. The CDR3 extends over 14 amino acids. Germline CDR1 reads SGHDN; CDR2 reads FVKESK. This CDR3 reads CASSLLTGGNIQYF. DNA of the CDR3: TGTGCCAGCAGCCTCCTGACAGGGGGAAACATTCAGTACTTC.

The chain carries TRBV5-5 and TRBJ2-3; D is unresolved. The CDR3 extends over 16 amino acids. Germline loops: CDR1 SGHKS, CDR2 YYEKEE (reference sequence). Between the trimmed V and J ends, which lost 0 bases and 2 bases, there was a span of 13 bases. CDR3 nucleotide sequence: TGTGCCAGCAGCTTGGTGCTAGTGTCCCACACAGATACGCAGTATTTT. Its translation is CASSLVLVSHTDTQYF.

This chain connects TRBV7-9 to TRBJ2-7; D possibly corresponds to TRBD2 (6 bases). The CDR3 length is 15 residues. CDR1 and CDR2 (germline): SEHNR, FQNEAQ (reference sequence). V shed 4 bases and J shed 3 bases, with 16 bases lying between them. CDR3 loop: CASSSGRRLNYEQYF. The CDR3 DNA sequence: TGTGCCAGCAGCTCAGGGAGGAGACTTAACTACGAGCAGTACTTC.

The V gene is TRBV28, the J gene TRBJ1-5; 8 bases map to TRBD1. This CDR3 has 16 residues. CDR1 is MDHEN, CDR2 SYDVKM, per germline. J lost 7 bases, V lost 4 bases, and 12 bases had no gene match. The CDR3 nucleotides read TGTGCCAGCAGTTCCCGGACAGGGCCTGGAAGGCAGCCCCAGCATTTT. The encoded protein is CASSSRTGPGRQPQHF.

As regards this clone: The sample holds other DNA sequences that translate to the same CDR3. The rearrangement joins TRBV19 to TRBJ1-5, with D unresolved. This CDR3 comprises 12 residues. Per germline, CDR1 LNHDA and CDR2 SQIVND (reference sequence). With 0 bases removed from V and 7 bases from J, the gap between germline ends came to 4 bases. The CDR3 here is CASSIEGQPQHF. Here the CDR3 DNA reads TGTGCCAGTAGTATAGAGGGGCAGCCCCAGCATTTT.

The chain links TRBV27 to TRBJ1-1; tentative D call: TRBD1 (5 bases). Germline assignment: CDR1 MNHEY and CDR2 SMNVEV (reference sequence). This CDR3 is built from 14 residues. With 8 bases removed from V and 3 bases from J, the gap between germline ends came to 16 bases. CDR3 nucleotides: TGTGCCAGCGTACCTCGGGGGGAACACACTGAAGCTTTCTTT. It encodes CASVPRGEHTEAFF.